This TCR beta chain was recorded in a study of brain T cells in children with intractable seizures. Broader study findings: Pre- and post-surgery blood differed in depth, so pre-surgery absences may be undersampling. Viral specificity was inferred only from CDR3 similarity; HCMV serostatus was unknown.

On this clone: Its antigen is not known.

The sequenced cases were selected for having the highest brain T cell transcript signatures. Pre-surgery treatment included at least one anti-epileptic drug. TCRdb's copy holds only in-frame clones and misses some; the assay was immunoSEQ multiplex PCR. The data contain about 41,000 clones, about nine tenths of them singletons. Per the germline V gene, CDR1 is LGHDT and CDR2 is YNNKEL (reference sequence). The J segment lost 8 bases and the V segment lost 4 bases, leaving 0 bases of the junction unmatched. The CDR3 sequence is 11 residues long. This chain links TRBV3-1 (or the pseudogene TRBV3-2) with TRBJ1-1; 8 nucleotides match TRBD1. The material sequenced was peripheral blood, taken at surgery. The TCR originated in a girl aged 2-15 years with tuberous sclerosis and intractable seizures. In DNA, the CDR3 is TGTGCCAGCAGCCGACAGGGGGAAGCTTTCTTT. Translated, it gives CASSRQGEAFF.